Listed below are T cell receptor beta chains from one sample, sequenced in a study of OX40 agonist ivuxolimab in advanced cancers. Data came from immunoSEQ multiplex PCR; TCRdb stores just in-frame clones and leaves some out. The sample yields roughly 67,000 clones, more than 70% seen once. Sequenced here: CD4+ or CD8+ T cells sorted from blood, sampled in a trial of the OX40 agonist ivuxolimab. The receptor source for this set is an adult with an advanced solid tumor such as melanoma, head and neck, liver or kidney cancer. Both conserved end residues are part of each CDR3. The D gene is left open where the match is weak. Expanded clones get a size class; other rows say once, few or many, or leave the size out.

D gene	clone size	V gene	J gene	CDR3 DNA	CDR3 protein
TRBD1	.	TRBV18	TRBJ1-1	TGTGCCAGCTCACCACAAGGACAGGGAAAAACTGAAGCTTTCTTT	CASSPQGQGKTEAFF
TRBD1	.	TRBV28	TRBJ2-7	TGTGCCAGCACCCCCGGGACAGGGGCATACGAGCAGTACTTC	CASTPGTGAYEQYF
.	.	TRBV2	TRBJ1-2	TGTGCCAGCAGTGAGATCTCGGGGGGCCATGGGGCTAGGGGCTACACCTTC	CASSEISGGHGARGYTF
.	.	TRBV19	TRBJ2-3	TGTGCCAGTAGTATTGGGGGTTACCCAGATACGCAGTATTTT	CASSIGGYPDTQYF
.	.	TRBV7-9	TRBJ2-7	TGTGCCAGCAGCCCACGGACTCCTAACTACGAGCAGTACTTC	CASSPRTPNYEQYF
.	once	TRBV5-1	TRBJ2-5	TGCGCCAGCAGGCGCGCGGACGACCAAGAGACCCAGTACTTC	CASRRADDQETQYF
TRBD1	.	TRBV7-9	TRBJ1-2	TGTGCCAGCAGCCCGGGACAGGGAAACTATGGCTACACCTTC	CASSPGQGNYGYTF
TRBD1	.	TRBV6-5	TRBJ2-7	TGTGCCAGCAGTAGACAGGGTCCACCGGAGGAGCAGTACTTC	CASSRQGPPEEQYF
TRBD1	.	TRBV5-4	TRBJ1-2	TGTGCCAGCACCCCCGGACAGGGTCCTAACTATGGCTACACCTTC	CASTPGQGPNYGYTF
.	.	TRBV27	TRBJ1-5	TGTGCCAGCAGTAGGCGGCGGGGGAATCAGCCCCAGCATTTT	CASSRRRGNQPQHF
.	.	TRBV6-5	TRBJ2-2	TGTGCCAGCGCGGCCACCGGGGAGCTGTTTTTT	CASAATGELFF
TRBD1	.	TRBV10-1	TRBJ1-1	TGCGCCAGCAGGGAAGGACAGGGGTCTGAAGCTTTCTTT	CASREGQGSEAFF
TRBD2	.	TRBV28	TRBJ2-1	TGTGCCAGCAGCCCCGGGGGGAATGAGCAGTTCTTC	CASSPGGNEQFF
TRBD2	.	TRBV18	TRBJ2-2	TGTGCCAGCTCACCAATGAGTCTAGCGGGCACCGCCACCGGGGAGCTGTTTTTT	CASSPMSLAGTATGELFF
.	.	TRBV28	TRBJ1-2	TGTGCCAGCAGCCCGACAGCCCAGACCTCTTATACCTTC	CASSPTAQTSYTF
.	few	TRBV30	TRBJ1-1	TGTGCCTGGACGGGTTACACTGAAGCTTTCTTT	CAWTGYTEAFF
.	few	TRBV4-1	TRBJ2-4	TGCGCCAGCAGCCAAGAGACGACACCCGGGGTAGCCAAAAACATTCAGTACTTC	CASSQETTPGVAKNIQYF
.	.	TRBV27	TRBJ1-4	TGTGCCAGCAGTTTTGGGGGGGGTAATGAAAAACTGTTTTTT	CASSFGGGNEKLFF
.	.	TRBV6-5	TRBJ1-4	TGTGCCAGCAGTTACTCCGGACCGGCCCATGAAAAACTGTTTTTT	CASSYSGPAHEKLFF
.	.	TRBV7-3	TRBJ2-3	TGTGCCAGCAGCTTAACGGCGACAGATACGCAGTATTTT	CASSLTATDTQYF
.	few	TRBV19	TRBJ1-5	TGTGCCAGTAGTATAGCAGGAGCCGATCAGCCCCAGCATTTT	CASSIAGADQPQHF
TRBD1	.	TRBV6-4	TRBJ1-4	TGTGCCAGCAACGTTCGACAGGGACCCTTTGCAACTAATGAAAAACTGTTTTTT	CASNVRQGPFATNEKLFF
.	.	TRBV25-1	TRBJ2-1	TGTGCCAGCAGTGGTAACAATGAGCAGTTCTTC	CASSGNNEQFF
TRBD2	.	TRBV14	TRBJ2-1	TGTGCCAGCAGTCCCGGGACTAGAATACGGCAGTTCTTC	CASSPGTRIRQFF
.	.	TRBV5-6	TRBJ1-3	TGTGCCAGCAGCTTGTTTGGGTCTGGAAACACCATATATTTT	CASSLFGSGNTIYF
.	.	TRBV4-2	TRBJ1-4	TGTGCCAGCAGCCAAGGACTCGGGATTCCAACTAATGAAAAACTGTTTTTT	CASSQGLGIPTNEKLFF
TRBD2	.	TRBV10-1	TRBJ2-5	TGCGCCAGCAGTTCTGGCTGGCGGGGGTCCCAAGAGACCCAGTACTTC	CASSSGWRGSQETQYF
TRBD2	.	TRBV18	TRBJ2-7	TGTGCCAGCTCACCACCGGGACTAGCGGGGACCTACGAGCAGTACTTC	CASSPPGLAGTYEQYF
.	.	TRBV29-1	TRBJ1-2	TGCAGCGTCCGACAGTCAAACTATGGCTACACCTTC	CSVRQSNYGYTF
.	once	TRBV9	TRBJ2-5	TGTGCCAGCAGCGTAGCGGGTGGGGGGGAGACCCAGTACTTC	CASSVAGGGETQYF
.	.	TRBV7-3	TRBJ2-6	TGTGCCAGCAGCTTAAACCCAGGGGCGTATGGGGCCAACGTCCTGACTTTC	CASSLNPGAYGANVLTF
.	.	TRBV30	TRBJ2-1	TGTGCCTGGAGTGTATGGTCATCTGAGCAGTTCTTC	CAWSVWSSEQFF
TRBD2	.	TRBV5-1	TRBJ2-1	TGCGCCAGCAGCATGGAAGCGGGAGGCCAGCAGTTCTTC	CASSMEAGGQQFF
TRBD1	.	TRBV5-5	TRBJ1-2	TGTGCCAGCAGCACGAACAGGGGGCGCGGGTATGGCTACACCTTC	CASSTNRGRGYGYTF
.	.	TRBV10-1	TRBJ2-2	TGCGCCAGCAGCCCCGGACGGTGGAACACCGGGGAGCTGTTTTTT	CASSPGRWNTGELFF
.	.	TRBV9	TRBJ2-3	TGTGCCAGCAGCGTAGGGGAAGGGAGCACAGATACGCAGTATTTT	CASSVGEGSTDTQYF
.	few	TRBV25-1	TRBJ2-7	TGTGCCAGCAGTGCCCCGGACCGCACCTACGAGCAGTACTTC	CASSAPDRTYEQYF
.	.	TRBV9	TRBJ2-3	TGTGCCAGCAGCGTAGGTCGGGGCCTCCCACCCGATACGCAGTATTTT	CASSVGRGLPPDTQYF
TRBD2	.	TRBV2	TRBJ2-5	TGTGCCAGCAGTGCACGCCGGGGGGGAGGAGAGACCCAGTACTTC	CASSARRGGGETQYF
TRBD2	.	TRBV5-1	TRBJ2-7	TGCGCCAGCGCCAGTCGGGCGGGGGGCTCCTACGAGCAGTACTTC	CASASRAGGSYEQYF
.	.	TRBV6-1	TRBJ2-2	TGTGCCAGCAGTGAAGGTCTGGGGGCCGGGACCGGGGAGCTGTTTTTT	CASSEGLGAGTGELFF
.	.	TRBV5-1	TRBJ1-3	TGCGCCAGCAGACCAACCTTCTCTGGAAACACCATATATTTT	CASRPTFSGNTIYF
TRBD1	.	TRBV29-1	TRBJ1-4	TGCAGCGTTGAGGTTTCTCAGGGGGGAAGAGGCTTGGGAAAACTGTTTTTT	CSVEVSQGGRGLGKLFF
.	.	TRBV5-1	TRBJ1-1	TGCGCCAGCAGTTCGGGACAGAACACTGAAGCTTTCTTT	CASSSGQNTEAFF
TRBD2	.	TRBV5-6	TRBJ2-1	TGTGCCAGCAGCGCCGGACTAGCGGGGATCAATGAGCAGTTCTTC	CASSAGLAGINEQFF
TRBD1	.	TRBV7-3	TRBJ2-7	TGTGCCAGCAGCTCAATCCCGGGACAGGAGCAGTACTTC	CASSSIPGQEQYF
TRBD1	.	TRBV2	TRBJ1-4	TGTGCCAGCAGTGTGGGGGGACAGTATAATGAAAAACTGTTTTTT	CASSVGGQYNEKLFF